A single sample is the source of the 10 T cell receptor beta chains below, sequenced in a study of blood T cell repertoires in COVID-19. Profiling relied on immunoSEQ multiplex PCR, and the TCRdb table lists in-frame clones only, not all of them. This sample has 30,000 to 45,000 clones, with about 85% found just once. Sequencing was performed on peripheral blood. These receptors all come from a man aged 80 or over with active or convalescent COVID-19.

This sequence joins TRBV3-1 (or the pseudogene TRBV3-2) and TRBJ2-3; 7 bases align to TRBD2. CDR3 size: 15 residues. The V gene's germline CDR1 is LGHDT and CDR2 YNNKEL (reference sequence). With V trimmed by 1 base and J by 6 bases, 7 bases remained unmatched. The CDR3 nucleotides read TGTGCCAGCAGCCAAGCACCGGGAGGAGGGGATACGCAGTATTTT. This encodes CASSQAPGGGDTQYF.

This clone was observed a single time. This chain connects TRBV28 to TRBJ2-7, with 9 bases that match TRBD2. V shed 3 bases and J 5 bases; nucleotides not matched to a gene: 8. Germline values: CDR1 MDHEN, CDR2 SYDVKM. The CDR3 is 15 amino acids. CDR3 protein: CASSFAGGPLDEQYF. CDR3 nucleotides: TGTGCCAGCAGTTTCGCGGGAGGGCCACTCGACGAGCAGTACTTC.

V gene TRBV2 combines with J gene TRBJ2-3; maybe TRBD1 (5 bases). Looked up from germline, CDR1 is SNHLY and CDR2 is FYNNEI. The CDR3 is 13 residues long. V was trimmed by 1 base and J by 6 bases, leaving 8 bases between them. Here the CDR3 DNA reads TGTGCCAGCAGTGAAGAGGGGTGGGATACGCAGTATTTT. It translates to CASSEEGWDTQYF.

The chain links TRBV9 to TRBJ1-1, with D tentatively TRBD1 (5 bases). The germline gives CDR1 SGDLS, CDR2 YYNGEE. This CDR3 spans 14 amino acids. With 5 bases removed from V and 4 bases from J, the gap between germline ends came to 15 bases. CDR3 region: CASSRSGGFTEAFF. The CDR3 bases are TGTGCCAGCAGTCGTAGTGGGGGGTTCACTGAAGCTTTCTTT.

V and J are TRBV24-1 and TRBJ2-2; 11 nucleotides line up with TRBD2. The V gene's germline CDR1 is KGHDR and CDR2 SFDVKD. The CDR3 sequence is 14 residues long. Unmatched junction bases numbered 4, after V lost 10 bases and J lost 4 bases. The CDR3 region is CATSGTSGTGELFF. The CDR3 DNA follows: TGTGCCACATCCGGGACTAGCGGCACCGGGGAGCTGTTTTTT.

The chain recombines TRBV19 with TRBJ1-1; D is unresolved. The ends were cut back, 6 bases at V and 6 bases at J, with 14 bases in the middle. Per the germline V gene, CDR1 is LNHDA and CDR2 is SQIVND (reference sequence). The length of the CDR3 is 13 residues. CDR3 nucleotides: TGTGCCAGTAGGCGACACCGAATCGCTGAAGCTTTCTTT. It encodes CASRRHRIAEAFF.

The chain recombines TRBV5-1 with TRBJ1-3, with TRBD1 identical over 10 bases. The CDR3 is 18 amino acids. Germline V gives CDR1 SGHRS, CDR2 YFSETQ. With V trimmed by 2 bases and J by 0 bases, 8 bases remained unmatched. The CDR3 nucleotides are TGCGCCAGCAGCTTCGGGGACAGGGGCCTATCCTCTGGAAACACCATATATTTT. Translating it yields CASSFGDRGLSSGNTIYF.

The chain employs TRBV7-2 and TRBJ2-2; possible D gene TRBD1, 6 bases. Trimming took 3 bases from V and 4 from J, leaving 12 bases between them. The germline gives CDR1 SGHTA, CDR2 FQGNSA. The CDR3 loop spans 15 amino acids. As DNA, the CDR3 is TGTGCCAGCAGCTTGAGACAGGTCAGCACCGGGGAGCTGTTTTTT. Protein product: CASSLRQVSTGELFF.

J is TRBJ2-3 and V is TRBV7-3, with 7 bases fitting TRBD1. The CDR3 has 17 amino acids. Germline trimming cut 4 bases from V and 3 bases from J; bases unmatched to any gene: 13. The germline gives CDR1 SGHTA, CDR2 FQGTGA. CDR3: CASSSGRQGRRTDTQYF. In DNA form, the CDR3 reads TGTGCCAGCAGCTCCGGACGACAGGGACGGAGAACAGATACGCAGTATTTT.

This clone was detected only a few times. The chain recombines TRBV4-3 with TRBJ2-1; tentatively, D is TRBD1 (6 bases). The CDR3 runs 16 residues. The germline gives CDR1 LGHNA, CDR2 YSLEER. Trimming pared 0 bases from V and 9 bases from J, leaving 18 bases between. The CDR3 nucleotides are TGCGCCAGCAGCCAAGATCGAGGGGGAAGCTTCCCTGAGCAGTTCTTC. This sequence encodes CASSQDRGGSFPEQFF.